This record covers a single TCR beta chain. The CDR3 runs to 15 residues. The V segment lost 1 base and the J segment 2 bases; nucleotides outside the gene matches: 3. Germline V gene lookup returns CDR1 LNHDA and CDR2 SQIVND (reference sequence). TCRdb's copy holds only in-frame clones and misses some; the assay was immunoSEQ multiplex PCR. The sample records around 40,000 clones, around three quarters being singletons. This sample was included in a study of chemoradiotherapy in HPV16-positive cancers. This chain uses TRBV19 with TRBJ2-3; TRBD2 aligns across 7 bases. The sample here was blood, taken from a patient who underwent chemoradiotherapy. This clonotype was obtained from a human donor with HPV-associated anogenital cancer. DNA of the CDR3: TGTGCCAGTAGTATAGGACTAGCCCCCACAGATACGCAGTATTTT. Its translation: CASSIGLAPTDTQYF. Combining the CDR3 with reference TRBV19 and TRBJ2-3 gives the whole variable domain DGGITQSPKYLFRKEGQNVTLSCEQNLNHDAMYWYRQDPGQGLRLIYYSQIVNDFQKGDIAEGYSVSREKKESFPLTVTSAQKNPTAFYLCASSIGLAPTDTQYFGPGTRLTVL.